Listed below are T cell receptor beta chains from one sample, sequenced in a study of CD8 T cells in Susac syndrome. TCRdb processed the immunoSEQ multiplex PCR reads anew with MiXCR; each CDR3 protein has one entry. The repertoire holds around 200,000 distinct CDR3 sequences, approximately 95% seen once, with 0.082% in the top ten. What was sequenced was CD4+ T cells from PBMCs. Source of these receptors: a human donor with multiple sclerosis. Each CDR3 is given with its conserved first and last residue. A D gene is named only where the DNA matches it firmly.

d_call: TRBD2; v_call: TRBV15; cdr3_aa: CATSTRLAGKETQYF
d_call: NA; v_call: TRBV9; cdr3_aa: CASSVVVSGNTGELFF
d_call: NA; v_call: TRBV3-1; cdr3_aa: CASSQDRGSPLHF
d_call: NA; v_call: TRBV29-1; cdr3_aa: CSVVGVRGRGYTF
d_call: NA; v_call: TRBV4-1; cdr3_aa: CASSHNTDYGYTF
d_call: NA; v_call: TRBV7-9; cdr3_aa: CASALLLGMNTEAFF
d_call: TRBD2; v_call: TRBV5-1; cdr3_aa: CASSETSGGLQQFF
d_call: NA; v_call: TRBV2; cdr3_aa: CASHKNGYTF
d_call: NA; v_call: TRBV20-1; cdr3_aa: CSASVRGSGNTIYF
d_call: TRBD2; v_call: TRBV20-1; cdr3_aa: CSAVIAGASTDTQYF
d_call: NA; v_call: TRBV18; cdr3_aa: CASSPGLGGTDTQYF
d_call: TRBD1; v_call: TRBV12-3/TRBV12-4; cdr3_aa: CASSLDRGEAFF
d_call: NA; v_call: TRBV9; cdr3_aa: CASSWRGDTDTQYF
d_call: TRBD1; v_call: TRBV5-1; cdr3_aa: CASSRDREETGELFF
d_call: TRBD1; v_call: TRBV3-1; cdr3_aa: CASSQRQGPTGELFF
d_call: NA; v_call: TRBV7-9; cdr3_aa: CASSRVVSEGTDTQYF
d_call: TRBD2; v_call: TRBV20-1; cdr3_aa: CSALGLDQETQYF
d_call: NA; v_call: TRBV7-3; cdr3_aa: CASSLSSEYQETQYF
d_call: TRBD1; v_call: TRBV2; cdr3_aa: CASGRGQGTDTQYF
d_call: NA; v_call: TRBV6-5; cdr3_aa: CASNSPNQPQHF
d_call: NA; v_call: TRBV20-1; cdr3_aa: CSAQTGENTGELFF
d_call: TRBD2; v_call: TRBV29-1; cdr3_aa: CSVEDPLAGETQYF
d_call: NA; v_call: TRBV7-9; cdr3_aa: CASSLSYTDTQYF
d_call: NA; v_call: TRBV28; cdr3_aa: CASSLGEYSNQPQHF
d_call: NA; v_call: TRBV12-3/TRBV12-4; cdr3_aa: CASSFQGQDSVGTSNQPQHF
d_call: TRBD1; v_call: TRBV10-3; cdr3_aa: CAASGQPSGANVLTF
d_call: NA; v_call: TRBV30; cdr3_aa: CAWSIRRMNTEAFF
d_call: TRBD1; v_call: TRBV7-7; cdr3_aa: CATSGGNQPQHF
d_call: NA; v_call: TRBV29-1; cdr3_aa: CSVSGPFNEQFF
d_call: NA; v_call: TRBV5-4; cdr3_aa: CASSNNSGVGNYGYTF
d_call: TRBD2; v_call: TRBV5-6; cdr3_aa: CASSSRTSGGRTDTQYF
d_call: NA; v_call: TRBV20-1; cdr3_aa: CSARVGGGAGETQYF
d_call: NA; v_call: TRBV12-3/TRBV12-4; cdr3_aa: CASSRNNYGYTF
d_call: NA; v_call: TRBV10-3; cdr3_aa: CAIRAHNEQFF
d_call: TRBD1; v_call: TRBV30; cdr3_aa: CAWTPGTAHEQFF
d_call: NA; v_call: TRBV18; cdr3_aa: CASSPTGLSNQPQHF
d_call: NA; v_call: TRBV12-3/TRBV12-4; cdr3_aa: CASRSDSHLGEQFF
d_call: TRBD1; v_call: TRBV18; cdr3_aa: CASSATGGGDGYTF
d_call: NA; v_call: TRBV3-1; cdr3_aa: CASSQAETGNTIYF
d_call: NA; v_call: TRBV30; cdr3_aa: CAWSPWGSSYNSPLHF
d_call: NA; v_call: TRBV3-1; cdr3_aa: CASSQDFGAAPPAGELFF
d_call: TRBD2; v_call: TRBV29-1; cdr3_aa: CSAAPGTSGTDTQYF
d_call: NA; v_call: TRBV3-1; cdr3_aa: CASSLAAGSSGANVLTF
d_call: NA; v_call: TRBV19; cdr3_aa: CASSSPLETQYF
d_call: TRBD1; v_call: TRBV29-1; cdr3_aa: CSVAGTGNNEQFF
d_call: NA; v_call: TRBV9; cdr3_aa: CASSVGSRPDSPLHF
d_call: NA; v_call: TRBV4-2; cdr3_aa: CASSRFGGNEQFF
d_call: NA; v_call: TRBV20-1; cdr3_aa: CSARSGSYEQYF
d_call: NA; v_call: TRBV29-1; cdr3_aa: CSVISSYGYTF
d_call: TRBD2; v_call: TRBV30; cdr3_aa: CAWSVWEGGQETQYF
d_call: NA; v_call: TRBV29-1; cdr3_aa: CSVELTENQPQHF